One and the same sample provided the 4 T cell receptor beta chains below, sequenced in a study of control samples from healthy donors and cancer patients. Only in-frame clones appear in the TCRdb table, and some are missing; sequencing was by immunoSEQ multiplex PCR. The table lists about 160,000 clones, approximately 90% of them singletons, with 9.5% to 15% in the top ten. What was sequenced was blood. Every receptor here comes from a man younger than 40 in good health.

In regard to this clone: Additional DNA sequences in this sample encode the identical CDR3. The genes are TRBV3-1 (or the pseudogene TRBV3-2) and TRBJ2-2, with D unresolved. The V end was cut by 3 bases, the J end by 8 bases, with 4 bases between. Germline CDR1 is LGHDT and CDR2 is YNNKEL (reference sequence). This CDR3 is 11 amino acids long. CDR3 region: CASSQAGELFF. CDR3 in DNA: TGTGCCAGCAGCCAGGCTGGGGAGCTGTTTTTT.

The chain recombines TRBV7-2 with TRBJ2-7, with 7 bases matching TRBD1. Germline CDR1 and CDR2: SGHTA and FQGNSA. The length of the CDR3 is 14 residues. Unmatched junction bases numbered 9, after V lost 8 bases and J lost 2 bases. The CDR3 spells CASGKQGQTYEQYF. In nucleotides, the CDR3 is TGTGCCAGCGGTAAACAGGGGCAGACCTACGAGCAGTACTTC.

This clone was detected once. This chain links TRBV4-2 with TRBJ2-5; 7 bases fit TRBD2. J was trimmed by 5 bases and V by 1 base; bases with no gene match: 7. In germline, CDR1 is LGHNA, CDR2 YNFKEQ. The CDR3 covers 15 residues. CDR3 nucleotide sequence: TGTGCCAGCAGCCAAGCAGAGGGAGGGCCGGAGACCCAGTACTTC. Protein sequence: CASSQAEGGPETQYF.

Notes on this clone: In the same sample, other DNA sequences code for this CDR3. The J gene is TRBJ1-1, the V gene TRBV5-5; D unclear. CDR3 size: 12 residues. Trimming pared 4 bases from V and 11 bases from J, leaving 15 bases between. The V gene's germline CDR1 is SGHKS and CDR2 YYEKEE (reference sequence). CDR3 loop: CASSLELGWAFF. The CDR3 DNA sequence: TGTGCCAGCAGCCTGGAATTGGGTTGGGCTTTCTTT.